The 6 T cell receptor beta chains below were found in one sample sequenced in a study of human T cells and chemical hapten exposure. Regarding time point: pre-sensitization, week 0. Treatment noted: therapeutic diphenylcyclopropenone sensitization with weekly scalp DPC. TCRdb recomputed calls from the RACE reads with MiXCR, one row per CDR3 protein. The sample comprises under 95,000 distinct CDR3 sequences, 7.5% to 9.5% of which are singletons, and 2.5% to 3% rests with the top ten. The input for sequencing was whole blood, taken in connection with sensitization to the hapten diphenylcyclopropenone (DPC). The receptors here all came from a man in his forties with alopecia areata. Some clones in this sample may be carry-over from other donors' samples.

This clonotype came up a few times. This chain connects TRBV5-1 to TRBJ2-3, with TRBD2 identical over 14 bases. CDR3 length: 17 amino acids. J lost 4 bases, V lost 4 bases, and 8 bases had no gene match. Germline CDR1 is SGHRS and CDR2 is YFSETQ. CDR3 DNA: TGCGCCAGCAGCCAAGGACTAGCGGGAGGCTTCGCAGATACGCAGTATTTT. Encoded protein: CASSQGLAGGFADTQYF.

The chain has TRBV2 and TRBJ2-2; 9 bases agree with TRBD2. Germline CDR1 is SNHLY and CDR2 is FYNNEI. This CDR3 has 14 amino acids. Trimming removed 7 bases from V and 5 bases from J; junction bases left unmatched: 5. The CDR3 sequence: CASTAGGRTGELFF. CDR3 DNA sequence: TGTGCCAGCACCGCGGGAGGGCGAACCGGGGAGCTGTTTTTT.

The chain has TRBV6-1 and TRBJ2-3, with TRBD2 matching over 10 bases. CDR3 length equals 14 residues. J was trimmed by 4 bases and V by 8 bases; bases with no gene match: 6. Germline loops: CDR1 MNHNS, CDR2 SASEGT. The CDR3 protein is CASPSGSSPDTQYF. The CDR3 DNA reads TGTGCCAGCCCTAGCGGGAGTTCACCAGATACGCAGTATTTT.

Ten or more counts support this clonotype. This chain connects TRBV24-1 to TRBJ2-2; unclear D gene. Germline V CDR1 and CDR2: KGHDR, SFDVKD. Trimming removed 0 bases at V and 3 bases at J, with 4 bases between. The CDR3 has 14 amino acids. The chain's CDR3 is CATSDLRDTGELFF. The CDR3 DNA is TGTGCCACCAGTGATTTGAGGGACACCGGGGAGCTGTTTTTT.

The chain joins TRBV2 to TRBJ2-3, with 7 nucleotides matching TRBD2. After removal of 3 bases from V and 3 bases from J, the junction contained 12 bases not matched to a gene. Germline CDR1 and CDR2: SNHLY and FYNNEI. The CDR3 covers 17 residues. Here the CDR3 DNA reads TGTGCCAGCAGTGACCCATCGACTAGCCGACGAACAGATACGCAGTATTTT. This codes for CASSDPSTSRRTDTQYF.

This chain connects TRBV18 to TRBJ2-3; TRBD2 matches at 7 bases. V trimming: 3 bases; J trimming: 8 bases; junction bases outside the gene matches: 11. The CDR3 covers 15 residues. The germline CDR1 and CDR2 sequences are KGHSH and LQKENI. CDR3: CASSPDLLAMSTQYF. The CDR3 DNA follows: TGTGCCAGCTCACCTGACCTACTAGCGATGAGTACGCAGTATTTT.